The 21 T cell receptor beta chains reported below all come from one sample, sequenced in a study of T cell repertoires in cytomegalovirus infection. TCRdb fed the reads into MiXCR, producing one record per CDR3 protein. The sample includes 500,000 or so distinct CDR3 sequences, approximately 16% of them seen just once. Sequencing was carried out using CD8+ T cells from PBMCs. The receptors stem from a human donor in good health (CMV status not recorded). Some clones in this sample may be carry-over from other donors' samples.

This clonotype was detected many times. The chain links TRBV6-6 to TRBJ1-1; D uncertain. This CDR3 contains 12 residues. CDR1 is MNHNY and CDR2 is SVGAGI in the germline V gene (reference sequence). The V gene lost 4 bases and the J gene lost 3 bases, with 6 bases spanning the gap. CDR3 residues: CASSFRDTEAFF. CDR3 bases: TGTGCCAGCAGTTTCCGGGACACTGAAGCTTTCTTT.

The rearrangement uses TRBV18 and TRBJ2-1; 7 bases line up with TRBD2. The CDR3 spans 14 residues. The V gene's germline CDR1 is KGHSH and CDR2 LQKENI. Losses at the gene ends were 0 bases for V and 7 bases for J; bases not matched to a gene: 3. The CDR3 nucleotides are TGTGCCAGCTCACCACCGAGGCGGGGGAATGAGCAGTTCTTC. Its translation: CASSPPRRGNEQFF. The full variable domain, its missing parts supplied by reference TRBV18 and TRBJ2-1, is NAGVMQNPRHLVRRRGQEARLRCSPMKGHSHVYWYRQLPEEGLKFMVYLQKENIIDESGMPKERFSAEFPKEGPSILRIQQVVRGDSAAYFCASSPPRRGNEQFFGPGTRLTVL.

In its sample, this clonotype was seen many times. The DNA of the CDR3 is TGTGCCAGCAGCGACCGGGGGGGCGGCGATGGCTACACCTTC. Amino acids: CASSDRGGGDGYTF. The chain employs TRBV5-4 and TRBJ1-2, with D possibly TRBD1 on 6 matching bases. The germline CDR1 and CDR2 sequences are SGHNT and YYREEE (reference sequence). With 4 bases removed from V and 6 bases from J, the gap between germline ends came to 16 bases. This CDR3 contains 14 residues.

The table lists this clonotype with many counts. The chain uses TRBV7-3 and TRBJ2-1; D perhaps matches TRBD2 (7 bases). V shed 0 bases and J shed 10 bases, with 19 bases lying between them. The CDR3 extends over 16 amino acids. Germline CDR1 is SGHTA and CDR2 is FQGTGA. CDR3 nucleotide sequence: TGTGCCAGCAGCTTAACGGGGTTGGGGGGGGGCCGAGAGCAGTTCTTC. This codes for CASSLTGLGGGREQFF.

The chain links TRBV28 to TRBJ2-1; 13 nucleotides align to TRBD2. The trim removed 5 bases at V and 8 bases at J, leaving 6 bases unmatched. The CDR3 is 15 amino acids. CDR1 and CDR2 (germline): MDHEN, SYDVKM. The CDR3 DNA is TGTGCCAGCAGTCCACGACTAGCGGGAGGTGATGAGCAGTTCTTC. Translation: CASSPRLAGGDEQFF.

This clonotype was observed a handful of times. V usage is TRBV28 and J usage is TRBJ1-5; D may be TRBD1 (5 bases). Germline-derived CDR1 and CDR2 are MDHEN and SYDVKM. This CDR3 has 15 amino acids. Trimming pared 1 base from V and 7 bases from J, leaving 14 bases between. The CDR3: CASSLFGAAGQPQHF. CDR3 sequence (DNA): TGTGCCAGCAGTTTATTTGGGGCAGCCGGGCAGCCCCAGCATTTT.

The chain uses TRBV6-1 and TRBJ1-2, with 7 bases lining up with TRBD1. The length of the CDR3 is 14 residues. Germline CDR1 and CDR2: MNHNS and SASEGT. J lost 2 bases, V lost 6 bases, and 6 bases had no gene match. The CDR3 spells CASSNPDRNYGYTF. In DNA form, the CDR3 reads TGTGCCAGCAGCAACCCGGACAGGAACTATGGCTACACCTTC.

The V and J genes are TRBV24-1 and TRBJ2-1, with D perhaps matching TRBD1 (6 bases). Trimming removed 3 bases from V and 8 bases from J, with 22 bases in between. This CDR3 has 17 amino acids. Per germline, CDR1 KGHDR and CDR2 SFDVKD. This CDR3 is CATSDGFLTGPLDEQFF. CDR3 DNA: TGTGCCACCAGTGATGGGTTTTTGACAGGACCGCTGGATGAGCAGTTCTTC.

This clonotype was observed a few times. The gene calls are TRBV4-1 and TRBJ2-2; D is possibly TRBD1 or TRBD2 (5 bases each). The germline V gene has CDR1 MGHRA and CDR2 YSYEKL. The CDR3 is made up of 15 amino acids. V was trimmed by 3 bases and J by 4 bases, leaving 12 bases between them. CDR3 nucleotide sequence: TGCGCCAGCAGCCATTCCGGGACCGGCACCGGGGAGCTGTTTTTT. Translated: CASSHSGTGTGELFF.

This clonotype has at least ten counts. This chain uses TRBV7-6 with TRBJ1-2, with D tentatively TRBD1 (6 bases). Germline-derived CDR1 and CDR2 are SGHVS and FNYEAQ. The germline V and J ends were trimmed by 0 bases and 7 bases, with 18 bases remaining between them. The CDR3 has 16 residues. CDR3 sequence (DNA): TGTGCCAGCAGCTTAGCACCCCAGGGGTCCCTCGGTGGCTACACCTTC. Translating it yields CASSLAPQGSLGGYTF.

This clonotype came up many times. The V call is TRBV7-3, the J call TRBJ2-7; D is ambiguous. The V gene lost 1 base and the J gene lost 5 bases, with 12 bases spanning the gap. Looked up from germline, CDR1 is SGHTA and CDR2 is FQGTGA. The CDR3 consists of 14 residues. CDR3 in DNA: TGTGCCAGCAGCTTAAACCCCGTTACAGACGAGCAGTACTTC. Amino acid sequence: CASSLNPVTDEQYF. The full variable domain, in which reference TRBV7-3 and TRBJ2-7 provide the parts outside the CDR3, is GAGVSQTPSNKVTEKGKYVELRCDPISGHTALYWYRQSLGQGPEFLIYFQGTGAADDSGLPNDRFFAVRPEGSVSTLKIQRTERGDSAVYLCASSLNPVTDEQYFGPGTRLTVT.

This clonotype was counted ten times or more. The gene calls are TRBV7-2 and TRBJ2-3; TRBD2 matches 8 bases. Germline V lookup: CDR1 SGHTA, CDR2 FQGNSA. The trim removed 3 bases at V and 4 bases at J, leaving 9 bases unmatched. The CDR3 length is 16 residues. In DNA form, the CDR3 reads TGTGCCAGCAGCTTGATAACAGCGGGAGCCCCAGATACGCAGTATTTT. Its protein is CASSLITAGAPDTQYF.

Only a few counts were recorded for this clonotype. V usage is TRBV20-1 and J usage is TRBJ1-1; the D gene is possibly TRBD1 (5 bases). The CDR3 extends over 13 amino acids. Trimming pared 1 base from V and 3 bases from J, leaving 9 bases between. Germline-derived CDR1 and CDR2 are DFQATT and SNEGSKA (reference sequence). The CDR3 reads CSARGRGDTEAFF. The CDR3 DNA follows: TGCAGTGCTAGAGGTAGAGGGGACACTGAAGCTTTCTTT.

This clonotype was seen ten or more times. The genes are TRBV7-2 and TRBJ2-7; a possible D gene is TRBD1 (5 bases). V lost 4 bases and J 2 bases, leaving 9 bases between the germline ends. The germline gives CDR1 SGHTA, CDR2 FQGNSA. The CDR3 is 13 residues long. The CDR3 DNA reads TGTGCCAGCAGCTACTCCAGGGCCTACGAGCAGTACTTC. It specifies CASSYSRAYEQYF.

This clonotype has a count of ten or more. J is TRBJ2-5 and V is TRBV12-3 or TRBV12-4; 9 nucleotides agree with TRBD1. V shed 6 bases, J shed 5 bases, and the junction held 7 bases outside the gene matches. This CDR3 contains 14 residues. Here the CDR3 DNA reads TGTGCCAGCAGATCCGGGACAGGGTATGAGACCCAGTACTTC. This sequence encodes CASRSGTGYETQYF.

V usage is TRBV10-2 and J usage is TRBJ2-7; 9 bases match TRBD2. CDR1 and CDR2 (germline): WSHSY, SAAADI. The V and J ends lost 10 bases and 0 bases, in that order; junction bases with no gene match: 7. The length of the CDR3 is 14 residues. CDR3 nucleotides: TGCGCCACGCGGGAGGGGGGCCACTCCTACGAGCAGTACTTC. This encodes CATREGGHSYEQYF.

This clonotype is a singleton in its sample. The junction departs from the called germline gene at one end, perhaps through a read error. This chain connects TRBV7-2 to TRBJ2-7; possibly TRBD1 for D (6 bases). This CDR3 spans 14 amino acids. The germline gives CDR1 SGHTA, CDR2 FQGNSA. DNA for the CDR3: TGTGCAAGCAGCTCTCCGTACAGGGCCTACGAGCAGTACTTC. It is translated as CASSSPYRAYEQYF.

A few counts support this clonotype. The CDR3 sequence: CASSMGELRTEAFF. The CDR3 coding sequence is TGTGCCAGTAGTATGGGAGAGTTACGGACTGAAGCTTTCTTT. The chain has TRBV19 and TRBJ1-1; D call uncertain. The CDR3 is 14 residues long. Per germline, CDR1 LNHDA and CDR2 SQIVND (reference sequence). The V end lost 3 bases, the J end lost 5 bases, and 13 bases lay between the germline ends.

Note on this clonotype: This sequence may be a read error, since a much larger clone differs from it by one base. CDR3 in amino acids: CASSFNSPASGTQDMQYF. The CDR3 DNA reads as TGTGCCAGCAGTTTTAATTCGCCGGCTAGCGGGACTCAAGATATGCAGTATTTT. V is TRBV27 and J is TRBJ2-3; 9 bases align to TRBD2. The CDR3 has 18 amino acids. CDR1 MNHEY and CDR2 SMNVEV come from the germline V gene (reference sequence).

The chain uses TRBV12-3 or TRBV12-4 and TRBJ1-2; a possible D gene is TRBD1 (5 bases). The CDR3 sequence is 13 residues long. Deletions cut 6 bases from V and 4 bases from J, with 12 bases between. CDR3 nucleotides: TGTGCCAGCAGGACCCAGGGTACCTATGGCTACACCTTC. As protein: CASRTQGTYGYTF.

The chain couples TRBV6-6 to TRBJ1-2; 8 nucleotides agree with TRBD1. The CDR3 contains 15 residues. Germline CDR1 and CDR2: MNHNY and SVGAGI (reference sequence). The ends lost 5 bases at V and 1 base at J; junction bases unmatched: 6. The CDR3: CASSTLDRVNYGYTF. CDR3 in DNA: TGTGCCAGCAGTACCCTGGACAGGGTTAACTATGGCTACACCTTC.